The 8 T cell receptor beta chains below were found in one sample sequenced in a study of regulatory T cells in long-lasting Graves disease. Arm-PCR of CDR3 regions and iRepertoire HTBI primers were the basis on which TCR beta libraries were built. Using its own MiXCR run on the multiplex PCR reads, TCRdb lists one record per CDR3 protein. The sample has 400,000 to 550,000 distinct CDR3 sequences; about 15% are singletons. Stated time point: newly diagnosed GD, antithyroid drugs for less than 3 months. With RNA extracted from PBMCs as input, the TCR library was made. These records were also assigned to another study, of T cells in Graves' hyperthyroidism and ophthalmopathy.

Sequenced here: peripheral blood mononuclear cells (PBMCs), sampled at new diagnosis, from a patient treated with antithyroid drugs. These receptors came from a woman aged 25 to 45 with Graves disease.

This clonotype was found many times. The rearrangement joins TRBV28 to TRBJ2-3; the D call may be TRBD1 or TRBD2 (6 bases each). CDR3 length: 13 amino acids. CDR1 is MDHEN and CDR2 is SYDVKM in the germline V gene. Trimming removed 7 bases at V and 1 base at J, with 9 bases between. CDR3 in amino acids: CASNGGRTDTQYF. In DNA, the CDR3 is TGTGCCAGCAATGGGGGGCGCACAGATACGCAGTATTTT. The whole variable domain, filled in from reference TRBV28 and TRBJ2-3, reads DVKVTQSSRYLVKRTGEKVFLECVQDMDHENMFWYRQDPGLGLRLIYFSYDVKMKEKGDIPEGYSVSREKKERFSLILESASTNQTSMYLCASNGGRTDTQYFGPGTRLTVL.

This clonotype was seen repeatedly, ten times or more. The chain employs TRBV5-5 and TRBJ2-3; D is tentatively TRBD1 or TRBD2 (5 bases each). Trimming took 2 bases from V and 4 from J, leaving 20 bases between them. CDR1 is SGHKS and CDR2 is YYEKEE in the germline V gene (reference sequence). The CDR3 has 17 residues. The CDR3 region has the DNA TGTGCCAGCAGCTTCTACAGGCCCTCCTACGGGGCAGATACGCAGTATTTT. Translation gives CASSFYRPSYGADTQYF.

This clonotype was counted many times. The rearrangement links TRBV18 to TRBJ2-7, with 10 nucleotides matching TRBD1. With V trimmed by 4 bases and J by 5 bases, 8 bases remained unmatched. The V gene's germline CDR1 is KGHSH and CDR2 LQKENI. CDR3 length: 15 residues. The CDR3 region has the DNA TGTGCCAGCTCACACCCGGGACAGGGGTCCCACGAGCAGTACTTC. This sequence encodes CASSHPGQGSHEQYF.

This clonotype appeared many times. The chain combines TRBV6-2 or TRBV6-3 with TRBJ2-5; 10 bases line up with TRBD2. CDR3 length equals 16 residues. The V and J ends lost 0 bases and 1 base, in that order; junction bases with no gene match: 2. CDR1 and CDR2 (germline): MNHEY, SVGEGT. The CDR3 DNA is TGTGCCAGCAGTTACTCTCTAGCGGGAGCCCAAGAGACCCAGTACTTC. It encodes CASSYSLAGAQETQYF.

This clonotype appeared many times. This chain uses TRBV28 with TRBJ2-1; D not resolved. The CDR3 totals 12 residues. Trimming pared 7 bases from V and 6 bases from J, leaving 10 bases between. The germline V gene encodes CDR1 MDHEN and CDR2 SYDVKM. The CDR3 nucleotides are TGTGCCAGCACCGACCGTTTCAATGAGCAGTTCTTC. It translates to CASTDRFNEQFF.

Here the CDR3 DNA reads TGCAGTGCTAGAGATTTAGACGCGGGTCCGGGTCAGCCCCAGCATTTT. It specifies CSARDLDAGPGQPQHF. J is TRBJ1-5 and V is TRBV20-1; D gene uncertain. V lost 0 bases to trimming and J lost 6 bases, with 18 bases between them. Germline V gives CDR1 DFQATT, CDR2 SNEGSKA (reference sequence). This CDR3 contains 16 residues.

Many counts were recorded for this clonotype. As DNA, the CDR3 is TGTGCCAGCAGCTTACTAGCGGGCGGCACCGGGGAGCTGTTTTTT. Its protein is CASSLLAGGTGELFF. This chain connects TRBV11-2 to TRBJ2-2; 8 bases match TRBD2. V lost 2 bases to trimming and J lost 4 bases; unmatched junction nucleotides: 3. The CDR3 contains 15 residues. In germline, CDR1 is SGHAT, CDR2 FQNNGV.

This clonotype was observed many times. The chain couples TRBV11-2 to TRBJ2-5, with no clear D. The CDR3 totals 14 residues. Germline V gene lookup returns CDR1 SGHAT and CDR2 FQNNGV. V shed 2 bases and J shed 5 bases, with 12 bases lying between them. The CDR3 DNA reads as TGTGCCAGCAGCTTATCCCGGACGCGGGAGACCCAGTACTTC. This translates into CASSLSRTRETQYF.